This TCR beta chain appears in the sequencing data of a study of shared clonotypes between healthy human individuals. Study background: Per donor, three plates held CD4 naive cells, three held CD4 memory, two held CD8 naive and one held CD8 memory.

This table comes from immunoSEQ multiplex PCR, and its TCRdb copy is limited to in-frame clones, with some not included. The data show 450,000 to 700,000 clones, over 95% seen once. General study points: Donor clonotype sharing was expected to depend on sequencing depth.

The naive CD8 subset, CD45RO-negative cells positively selected for CCR7, excluded terminally differentiated effector memory CD45RA+ cells. Germline-derived CDR1 and CDR2 are SQVTM and ANQGSEA. The CDR3 sequence is 13 residues long. J lost 8 bases, V lost 2 bases, and 1 base had no gene match. This clone was observed once. Its antigen remains unknown. V and J are TRBV29-1 and TRBJ2-1; 12 bases are shared with TRBD2. The origin of this receptor is a woman aged 30 to 39 in good health. Sequencing was carried out using naive CD8+ T cells sorted from blood. The CDR3: CSVELAGGDEQFF. The DNA of the CDR3 is TGCAGCGTTGAACTAGCGGGAGGGGATGAGCAGTTCTTC.